This TCR beta chain was recorded in a study of yellow fever vaccine responses in identical twins. Overall study findings and caveats: Reportedly, the response of twins' T cells to the vaccine seemed partly convergent, partly personalized.

TCRdb reprocessed the RT-PCR reads via MiXCR and lists one record per CDR3 protein. This sample has fewer than 4,500 distinct CDR3 sequences, with about 83% found just once. This clonotype came up once. The antigen remains undetermined. The J segment lost 0 bases and the V segment lost 4 bases, leaving 4 bases of the junction unmatched. The CDR3 has 17 residues. Germline lookup yields CDR1 KGHSH and CDR2 LQKENI. This receptor was obtained from a woman under 30 who received the yellow fever vaccine. The source was T cells from blood (PBMCs), unsorted or a sorted subset (not recorded which), collected before or after yellow fever vaccination (not recorded which). This chain uses TRBV18 with TRBJ2-6; 9 bases are shared with TRBD1. The CDR3 DNA reads as TGTGCCAGCTCACGACAGGGGGACTTCTCTGGGGCCAACGTCCTGACTTTC. It specifies CASSRQGDFSGANVLTF.